Presented here are 3 T cell receptor beta chains from one specimen sequenced in a study of shared clonotypes between healthy human individuals. TCRdb's copy holds only in-frame clones and misses some; the assay was immunoSEQ multiplex PCR. The table lists fewer than 150,000 clones, around 66% of them singletons. Sequenced input: memory CD8+ T cells sorted from blood. The subset denotes: CD45RO+ cells pooled with CCR7-negative TemRA cells. The source of these receptors is a woman under 40 in good health.

The gene calls are TRBV4-2 and TRBJ1-1; D unclear. CDR1 LGHNA and CDR2 YNFKEQ come from the germline V gene. Trimming removed 4 bases at V and 7 bases at J, with 16 bases between. The CDR3 is made up of 14 amino acids. The CDR3 protein is CASSLSPSGVEAFF. For the CDR3, the DNA is TGTGCCAGCAGCCTTTCCCCTTCCGGAGTTGAAGCTTTCTTT.

This clone was found a few times. V usage is TRBV11-2 and J usage is TRBJ1-4; D not resolved. The CDR3 contains 14 residues. Trimming pared 5 bases from V and 12 bases from J, leaving 19 bases between. Germline loops: CDR1 SGHAT, CDR2 FQNNGV. CDR3 protein: CASSPPRGVRELFF. The CDR3 coding sequence is TGTGCCAGCAGCCCCCCACGCGGGGTCCGGGAACTGTTTTTT.

The chain has TRBV28 and TRBJ2-5, with TRBD2 matching over 7 bases. J lost 5 bases, V lost 8 bases, and 14 bases had no gene match. The CDR3 totals 15 residues. CDR1 MDHEN and CDR2 SYDVKM come from the germline V gene. The CDR3, as DNA: TGTGCCAGCTCCCTAAGCGGGGTTTCGGGGGAGACCCAGTACTTC. Protein sequence: CASSLSGVSGETQYF.